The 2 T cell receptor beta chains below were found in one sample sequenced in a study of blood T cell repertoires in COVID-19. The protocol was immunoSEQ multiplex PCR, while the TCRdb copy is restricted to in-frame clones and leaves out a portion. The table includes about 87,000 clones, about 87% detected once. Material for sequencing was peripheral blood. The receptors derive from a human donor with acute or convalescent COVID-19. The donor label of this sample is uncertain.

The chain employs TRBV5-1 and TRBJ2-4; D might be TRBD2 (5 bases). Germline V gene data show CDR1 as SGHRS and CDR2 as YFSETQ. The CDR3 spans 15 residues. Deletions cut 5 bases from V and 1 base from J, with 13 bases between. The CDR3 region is CASRDGVAAKNIQYF. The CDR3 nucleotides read TGCGCCAGCAGGGACGGGGTAGCGGCCAAAAACATTCAGTACTTC.

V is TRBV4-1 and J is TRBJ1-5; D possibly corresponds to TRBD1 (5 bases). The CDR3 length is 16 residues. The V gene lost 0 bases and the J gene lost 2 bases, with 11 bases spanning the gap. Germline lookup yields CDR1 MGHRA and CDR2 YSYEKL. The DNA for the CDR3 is TGCGCCAGCAGCCAAGATGGAGGGACGGGCAATCAGCCCCAGCATTTT. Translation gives CASSQDGGTGNQPQHF.